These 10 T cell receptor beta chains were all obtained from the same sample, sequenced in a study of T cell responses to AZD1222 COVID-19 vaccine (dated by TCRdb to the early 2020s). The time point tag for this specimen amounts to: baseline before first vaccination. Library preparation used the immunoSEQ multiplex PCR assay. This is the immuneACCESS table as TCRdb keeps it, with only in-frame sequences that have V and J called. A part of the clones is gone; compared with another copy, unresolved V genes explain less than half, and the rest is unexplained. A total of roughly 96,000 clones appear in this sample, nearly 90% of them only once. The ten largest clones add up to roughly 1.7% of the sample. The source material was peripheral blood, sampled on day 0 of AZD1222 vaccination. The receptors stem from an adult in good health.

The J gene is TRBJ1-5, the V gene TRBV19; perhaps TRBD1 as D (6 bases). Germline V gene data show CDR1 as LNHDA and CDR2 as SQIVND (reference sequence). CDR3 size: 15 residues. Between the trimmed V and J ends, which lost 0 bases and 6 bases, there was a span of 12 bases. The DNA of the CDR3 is TGTGCCAGTAGTATAGATCAGGGGACGGTTCAGCCCCAGCATTTT. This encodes CASSIDQGTVQPQHF. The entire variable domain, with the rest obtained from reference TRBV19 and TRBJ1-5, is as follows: DGGITQSPKYLFRKEGQNVTLSCEQNLNHDAMYWYRQDPGQGLRLIYYSQIVNDFQKGDIAEGYSVSREKKESFPLTVTSAQKNPTAFYLCASSIDQGTVQPQHFGDGTRLSIL.

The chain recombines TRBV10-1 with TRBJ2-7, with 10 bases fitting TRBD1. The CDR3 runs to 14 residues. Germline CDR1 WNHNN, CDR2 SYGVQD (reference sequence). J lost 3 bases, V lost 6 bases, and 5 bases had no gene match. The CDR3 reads CASRGTGEHYEQYF. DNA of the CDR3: TGCGCCAGCAGGGGGACAGGGGAACACTACGAGCAGTACTTC.

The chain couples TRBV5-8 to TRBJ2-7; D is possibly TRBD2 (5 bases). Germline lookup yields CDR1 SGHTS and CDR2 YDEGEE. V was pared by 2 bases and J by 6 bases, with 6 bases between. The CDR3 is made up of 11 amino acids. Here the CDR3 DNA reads TGTGCCAGCAGCTTCCGGGGCGAGCAGTACTTC. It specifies CASSFRGEQYF.

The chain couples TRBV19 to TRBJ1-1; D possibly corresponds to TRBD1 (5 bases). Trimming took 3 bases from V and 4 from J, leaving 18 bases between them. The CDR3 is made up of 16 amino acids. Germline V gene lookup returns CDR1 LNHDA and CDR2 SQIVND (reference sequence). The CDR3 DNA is TGTGCCAGTAGTATCGGGTCGGGGGTCCTGGGCACTGAAGCTTTCTTT. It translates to CASSIGSGVLGTEAFF.

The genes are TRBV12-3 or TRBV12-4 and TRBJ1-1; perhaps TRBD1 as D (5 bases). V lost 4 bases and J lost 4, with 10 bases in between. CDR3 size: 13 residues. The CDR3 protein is CASSSGRSTEAFF. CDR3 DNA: TGTGCCAGCAGTTCGGGACGCTCCACTGAAGCTTTCTTT.

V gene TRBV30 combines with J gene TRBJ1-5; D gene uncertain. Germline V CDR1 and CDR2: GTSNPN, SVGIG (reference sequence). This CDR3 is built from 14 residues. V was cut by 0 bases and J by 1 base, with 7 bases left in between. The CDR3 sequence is CAWSVMGSNQPQHF. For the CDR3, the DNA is TGTGCCTGGAGTGTTATGGGCAGCAATCAGCCCCAGCATTTT.

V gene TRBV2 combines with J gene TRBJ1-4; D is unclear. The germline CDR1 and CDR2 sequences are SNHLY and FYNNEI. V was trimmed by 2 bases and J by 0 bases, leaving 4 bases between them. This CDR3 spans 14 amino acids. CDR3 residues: CASSEWSTNEKLFF. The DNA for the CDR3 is TGTGCCAGCAGTGAATGGTCAACTAATGAAAAACTGTTTTTT.

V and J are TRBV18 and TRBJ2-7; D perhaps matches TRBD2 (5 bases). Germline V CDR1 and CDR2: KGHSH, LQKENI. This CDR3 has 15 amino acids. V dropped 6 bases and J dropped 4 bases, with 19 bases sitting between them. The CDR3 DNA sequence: TGTGCCAGCTCGCAGTCCGTTGGGAGAACGTACGAGCAGTACTTC. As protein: CASSQSVGRTYEQYF. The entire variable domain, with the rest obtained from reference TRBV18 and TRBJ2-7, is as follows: NAGVMQNPRHLVRRRGQEARLRCSPMKGHSHVYWYRQLPEEGLKFMVYLQKENIIDESGMPKERFSAEFPKEGPSILRIQQVVRGDSAAYFCASSQSVGRTYEQYFGPGTRLTVT.

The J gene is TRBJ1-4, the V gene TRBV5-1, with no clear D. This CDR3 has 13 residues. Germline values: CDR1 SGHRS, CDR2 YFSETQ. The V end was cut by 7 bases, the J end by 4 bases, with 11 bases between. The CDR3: CASHGAINEKLFF. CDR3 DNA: TGCGCCAGCCACGGCGCGATTAATGAAAAACTGTTTTTT.

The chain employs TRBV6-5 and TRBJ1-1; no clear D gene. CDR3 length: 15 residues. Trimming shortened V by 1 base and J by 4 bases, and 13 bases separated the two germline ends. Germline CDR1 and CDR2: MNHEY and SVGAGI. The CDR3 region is CASSYFSQYPTEAFF. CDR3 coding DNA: TGTGCCAGCAGTTACTTTTCACAGTATCCCACTGAAGCTTTCTTT.